These T cell receptor beta chains were read from a single sample in a study of CD8+ T cells in alopecia areata. Clones were sequenced by immunoSEQ multiplex PCR, and TCRdb holds only the in-frame ones, with some missing. This sample carries 150,000 or so clones, 65% of them seen once, and the ten largest clones take 0.7% to 1%. This material consisted of CD4+ T cells sorted from blood, taken at week 4, from a patient treated with tofacitinib. Receptors originate from a human donor with alopecia areata. Each CDR3 is given with its conserved first and last residue. Fields, in order: CDR3 DNA, CDR3 protein, D gene, V gene, J gene, clone size. The D gene is left open where the match is weak. Rows give clone size only sometimes, using once, few, many, or a class for an expanded clone.

DNA: TGTGCCAGCAGCATGACAGGGGTTGGGTCCGGGGAGCTGTTTTTT
CDR3: CASSMTGVGSGELFF
D: TRBD1
V: TRBV9
J: TRBJ2-2
size: NA

DNA: TGTGCCTGGAGTGCCGGACTAGCGGGGAAGACAGATACGCAGTATTTT
CDR3: CAWSAGLAGKTDTQYF
D: TRBD2
V: TRBV30
J: TRBJ2-3
size: few

DNA: TGTGCCGTCCGGGACAGGGGCACAGATACGCAGTATTTT
CDR3: CAVRDRGTDTQYF
D: TRBD1
V: TRBV10-3
J: TRBJ2-3
size: NA

DNA: TGTGCCAGCTCACAGGGGATGACTGAGACCCAGTACTTC
CDR3: CASSQGMTETQYF
D: NA
V: TRBV18
J: TRBJ2-5
size: NA

DNA: TGTGCCAGCAACTCTGCTGGAGGTCAGCCCCAGCATTTT
CDR3: CASNSAGGQPQHF
D: NA
V: TRBV6-5
J: TRBJ1-5
size: NA

DNA: TGCAGCGTTGTAGGGGGACGGGGTCAGCCCCAGCATTTT
CDR3: CSVVGGRGQPQHF
D: NA
V: TRBV29-1
J: TRBJ1-5
size: NA

DNA: TGTGCCAGCAGCGTAACAGGGATAGGATATGGCTACACCTTC
CDR3: CASSVTGIGYGYTF
D: NA
V: TRBV9
J: TRBJ1-2
size: NA

DNA: TGTGCCTGGGGTGATTTACGGCCCTACGAGCAGTACTTC
CDR3: CAWGDLRPYEQYF
D: NA
V: TRBV30
J: TRBJ2-7
size: NA

DNA: TGTGCCAGCAAGGACAGGAACATTCAGTACTTC
CDR3: CASKDRNIQYF
D: TRBD1
V: TRBV6-6
J: TRBJ2-4
size: NA

DNA: TGCAGCGTTTTGGGACTAGCGGGGGGAAACACAGATACGCAGTATTTT
CDR3: CSVLGLAGGNTDTQYF
D: TRBD2
V: TRBV29-1
J: TRBJ2-3
size: once

DNA: TGTGCCAAAAGCAATCAGCCCCAGCATTTT
CDR3: CAKSNQPQHF
D: NA
V: TRBV4-2
J: TRBJ1-5
size: NA